A single sample gave rise to the 12 T cell receptor beta chains below, sequenced in a study of T-cell reconstitution after alpha-beta-depleted transplantation in children. Molecular barcoding with unique molecular identifiers was used for the TCRbeta library. From the PCR reads, TCRdb called clonotypes with MiXCR, one entry per CDR3 protein. The table includes around 200,000 distinct CDR3 sequences, approximately 15% detected once. The specimen comprised PBMCs, mostly from graft donor cells, sampled 360 days after TCRalphabeta/CD19-depleted stem cell transplant. Source of these receptors: a male patient aged 2 to 10 who had a stem cell transplant for acute lymphoblastic leukemia, so the T cells may come from the graft donor.

This clonotype has just a few counts. This chain uses TRBV14 with TRBJ2-4, with TRBD1 matching over 10 bases. The CDR3 contains 14 residues. V was clipped by 5 bases and J by 6 bases; unmatched bases: 4. Germline loops: CDR1 SGHDN, CDR2 FVKESK. The CDR3 region has the DNA TGTGCCAGCAGCACGACAGGGGGCATAAACATTCAGTACTTC. This gives the protein CASSTTGGINIQYF.

This clonotype was detected only a few times. This rearrangement joins TRBV10-2 to TRBJ2-4, with TRBD2 matching 8 bases. There are 15 residues in the CDR3. The germline gives CDR1 WSHSY, CDR2 SAAADI. V trimming: 4 bases; J trimming: 2 bases; junction bases outside the gene matches: 4. CDR3 nucleotides: TGCGCCAGCAGTGCGGGGGGGCCGCCCAAAAACATTCAGTACTTC. Its protein is CASSAGGPPKNIQYF.

V is TRBV5-8 and J is TRBJ2-3; D perhaps matches TRBD2 (6 bases). CDR3 length: 15 residues. Trimming stripped 4 bases from V and 4 bases from J, with 16 bases between. Germline loops: CDR1 SGHTS, CDR2 YDEGEE. The CDR3 protein is CASSLGEERADTQYF. Here the CDR3 DNA reads TGTGCCAGCAGCCTCGGGGAGGAAAGGGCAGATACGCAGTATTTT.

The V and J genes are TRBV7-2 and TRBJ2-3; the match to TRBD2 covers 12 bases. Germline V gives CDR1 SGHTA, CDR2 FQGNSA. The CDR3 is 16 residues long. Unmatched junction bases numbered 3, after V lost 5 bases and J lost 0 bases. CDR3 in amino acids: CASSPGLAGSTDTQYF. For the CDR3, the DNA is TGTGCCAGCAGCCCTGGACTAGCGGGGAGCACAGATACGCAGTATTTT.

This clonotype was seen a few times. This may arise from a read error, as a much more abundant clone is one base away. This chain uses TRBV7-9 with TRBJ1-1, with a tentative D call TRBD1 (5 bases). This CDR3 spans 15 amino acids. Germline V gives CDR1 SEHNR, CDR2 FQNEAQ (reference sequence). The CDR3 DNA sequence: TGTGCCAGCAGCTTAGTCGTCGGGGCGAACACTGAAGCTGTCTTT. Translated, it gives CASSLVVGANTEAVF.

This chain connects TRBV20-1 to TRBJ1-2; tentatively, D is TRBD1 (6 bases). This CDR3 comprises 14 residues. The V end lost 1 base, the J end lost 3 bases, and 12 bases lay between the germline ends. Germline assignment: CDR1 DFQATT and CDR2 SNEGSKA (reference sequence). CDR3 nucleotide sequence: TGCAGTGCTAGAGCCCCCTGGACAGACTATGGCTACACCTTC. Translation: CSARAPWTDYGYTF.

This clonotype was picked up a small number of times. This rearrangement joins TRBV12-5 to TRBJ2-7, with a weak D call TRBD2 (5 bases). This CDR3 comprises 12 residues. Trimming left V 1 base short and J 7 bases short, with 8 bases between. CDR1 is LGHNT and CDR2 is FRNRAP in the germline V gene. In nucleotides, the CDR3 is TGTGCTAGTGGTTTGGCATGGAGGGAGCAGTACTTC. It translates to CASGLAWREQYF.

This clonotype was counted ten times or more. The gene calls are TRBV6-2 or TRBV6-3 and TRBJ2-7, with D uncertain. CDR1 and CDR2 (germline): MNHEY, SVGEGT. CDR3 length: 14 residues. V dropped 6 bases and J dropped 2 bases, with 14 bases sitting between them. The CDR3 region has the DNA TGTGCCAGCAGCCGAACCTGGCCAACCTACGAGCAGTACTTC. As protein: CASSRTWPTYEQYF.

This sequence joins TRBV6-4 and TRBJ2-1, with 10 positions matching TRBD1. V shed 4 bases, J shed 6 bases, and the junction held 6 bases outside the gene matches. CDR3 length: 15 residues. Germline V lookup: CDR1 MRHNA, CDR2 SNTAGT. The CDR3 loop reads CASSAEGQGSNEQFF. The CDR3 nucleotides read TGTGCCAGCAGTGCCGAGGGACAGGGGAGCAATGAGCAGTTCTTC.

This clonotype has at least ten counts. V is TRBV11-2 and J is TRBJ2-1; 15 bases line up with TRBD2. Germline lookup yields CDR1 SGHAT and CDR2 FQNNGV. CDR3 length: 17 residues. The ends lost 5 bases at V and 4 bases at J; junction bases unmatched: 6. The CDR3 DNA sequence: TGTGCCAGCAGCCCGGGACTAGCGGGGGGAATTTACAATGAGCAGTTCTTC. Amino acids: CASSPGLAGGIYNEQFF.

The chain joins TRBV19 to TRBJ1-2, with a possible D match to TRBD1 (5 bases). The CDR3 length is 12 residues. The germline gives CDR1 LNHDA, CDR2 SQIVND (reference sequence). V lost 8 bases, J lost 3 bases, and 10 bases lay in between. The CDR3 region is CASRGIYYGYTF. Here the CDR3 DNA reads TGTGCCAGTCGGGGGATCTACTATGGCTACACCTTC.

The chain joins TRBV12-3 or TRBV12-4 to TRBJ2-2, with D possibly TRBD2 on 5 matching bases. The CDR3 has 17 residues. V was shortened by 0 bases and J by 3 bases, with 14 bases between the two germline ends. CDR3 in DNA: TGTGCCAGCAGTTTAGCGCCGCTAGCCTGGGACACCGGGGAGCTGTTTTTT. Encoded protein: CASSLAPLAWDTGELFF.